The 22 T cell receptor beta chains reported below all come from one sample, sequenced in a study of graft-versus-host responses after intestinal transplantation. Repertoires were generated with immunoSEQ multiplex PCR, while TCRdb's copy carries only in-frame clones and drops some. The sample shows some 100,000 clones, around 92% of them seen only once. Antigens of these TCRs are unknown. The source was unstimulated CD8+ T cells sorted from spleen or lymph node cells, collected before transplant. The receptors were sampled from a human donor who was the organ donor for an intestinal transplant.

This rearrangement joins TRBV18 to TRBJ2-7, with 7 bases matching TRBD1. In germline, CDR1 is KGHSH, CDR2 LQKENI. This CDR3 comprises 13 residues. J lost 3 bases, V lost 6 bases, and 5 bases had no gene match. The chain's CDR3 is CASSPGQHYEQYF. As DNA, the CDR3 is TGTGCCAGCTCCCCGGGACAGCACTACGAGCAGTACTTC.

This sequence joins TRBV10-2 and TRBJ2-3, with a weak D call TRBD1 (6 bases). There are 16 residues in the CDR3. Germline values: CDR1 WSHSY, CDR2 SAAADI. Deletions cut 5 bases from V and 2 bases from J, with 17 bases between. CDR3 in amino acids: CASSPYGTQYTDTQYF. Here the CDR3 DNA reads TGCGCCAGCAGTCCCTACGGGACACAGTACACAGATACGCAGTATTTT.

This chain links TRBV18 with TRBJ2-5, with 9 bases matching TRBD1. This CDR3 is built from 14 residues. Trimming at V came to 3 bases and at J to 5 bases, leaving 4 bases not matched to a gene. CDR1 is KGHSH and CDR2 is LQKENI in the germline V gene. The CDR3 here is CASSPGDRDETQYF. In DNA, the CDR3 is TGTGCCAGCTCACCGGGGGACAGGGACGAGACCCAGTACTTC.

The chain carries TRBV15 and TRBJ1-5; 11 bases are a match to TRBD1. The length of the CDR3 is 15 residues. The trim removed 5 bases at V and 2 bases at J, leaving 2 bases unmatched. CDR1 is LNHNV and CDR2 is YYDKDF in the germline V gene (reference sequence). CDR3 in amino acids: CATSWTGGGNQPQHF. DNA of the CDR3: TGTGCCACCAGCTGGACAGGGGGCGGCAATCAGCCCCAGCATTTT.

DNA of the CDR3: TGTGCCAGCAGTGAAGGAACTAGCGGGGGGCGCGGATATAACACCGGGGAGCTGTTTTTT. It specifies CASSEGTSGGRGYNTGELFF. The chain has TRBV6-1 and TRBJ2-2; 12 bases are a match to TRBD2. V lost 1 base, J lost 2 bases, and 11 bases stayed unmatched. Germline V gene sequence: CDR1 MNHNS, CDR2 SASEGT. The CDR3 contains 20 residues.

This clone was detected only once. V gene TRBV7-2 combines with J gene TRBJ2-1; 7 nucleotides line up with TRBD2. Per germline, CDR1 SGHTA and CDR2 FQGNSA. V dropped 3 bases and J dropped 4; count of bases not matched to a gene: 6. This CDR3 comprises 15 residues. The CDR3, as DNA: TGTGCCAGCAGCTTTGCTAGCGGCCGGTACAATGAGCAGTTCTTC. Protein product: CASSFASGRYNEQFF.

The chain's CDR3 is CASSKQGMVTQYF. The CDR3 DNA reads TGTGCCAGCAGTAAACAGGGGATGGTGACCCAGTACTTC. The chain joins TRBV6-5 to TRBJ2-5; 7 bases fit TRBD1. V shed 5 bases and J 7 bases; nucleotides not matched to a gene: 7. CDR1 MNHEY and CDR2 SVGAGI come from the germline V gene. CDR3 size: 13 residues.

V is TRBV4-1 and J is TRBJ1-1; D gene unclear. Trimming shortened V by 3 bases and J by 1 base, and 9 bases separated the two germline ends. Germline V gene data show CDR1 as MGHRA and CDR2 as YSYEKL. This CDR3 has 14 residues. The CDR3: CASSHFQANTEAFF. As DNA, the CDR3 is TGCGCCAGCAGCCACTTTCAGGCGAACACTGAAGCTTTCTTT.

V is TRBV5-6 and J is TRBJ1-5; possible D gene TRBD1, 5 bases. The CDR3 has 18 residues. Looked up from germline, CDR1 is SGHDT and CDR2 is YYEEEE. V dropped 4 bases and J dropped 1 base, with 21 bases sitting between them. The DNA for the CDR3 is TGTGCCAGCAGCCTGGCATTAAGGGGTGACGGGAGCAATCAGCCCCAGCATTTT. Translation gives CASSLALRGDGSNQPQHF.

V is TRBV7-8 and J is TRBJ1-2; 9 bases align to TRBD1. Trimming cost V 5 bases and J 3 bases; bases outside gene matches: 16. The CDR3 consists of 18 residues. Germline assignment: CDR1 SGHVS and CDR2 FQNEAQ. The CDR3 loop is CASSPEGQGIFGDYGYTF. CDR3 coding DNA: TGTGCCAGCAGCCCCGAGGGACAGGGAATATTTGGCGACTATGGCTACACCTTC.

This clone was recorded once. In DNA, the CDR3 is TGTGCCAGTACCCCCGGGTACGGGAGTATAGGCGAGCAGTACTTC. It codes for CASTPGYGSIGEQYF. The chain carries TRBV19 and TRBJ2-7, with a possible D match to TRBD2 (6 bases). Germline assignment: CDR1 LNHDA and CDR2 SQIVND (reference sequence). V lost 7 bases, J lost 6 bases, and 22 bases lay in between. This CDR3 has 15 residues.

This clone was seen just once. The chain employs TRBV11-2 and TRBJ1-2, with TRBD1 identical over 8 bases. Germline assignment: CDR1 SGHAT and CDR2 FQNNGV. After removal of 1 base from V and 4 bases from J, the junction contained 5 bases not matched to a gene. The CDR3 extends over 15 amino acids. CDR3 residues: CASSLGTGTGYGYTF. In DNA, the CDR3 is TGTGCCAGCAGCTTAGGGACAGGGACGGGCTATGGCTACACCTTC.

The chain is built from TRBV11-2 and TRBJ1-1; 12 bases fit TRBD1. Unmatched junction bases numbered 11, after V lost 5 bases and J lost 1 base. Germline V gene data show CDR1 as SGHAT and CDR2 as FQNNGV. The CDR3 consists of 18 residues. The CDR3 coding sequence is TGTGCCAGCAGCGTATGGACCGGGACAGGGGGCAAGAACACTGAAGCTTTCTTT. Encoded protein: CASSVWTGTGGKNTEAFF.

Here the CDR3 DNA reads TGTGCCAGTGGACTAGCGGGAGGGCTAGAGACCCAGTACTTC. It translates to CASGLAGGLETQYF. The chain uses TRBV27 and TRBJ2-5; TRBD2 matches 15 bases. Germline CDR1 is MNHEY and CDR2 is SMNVEV (reference sequence). J gave up 4 bases and V 9 bases, and 3 bases lay outside the gene matches. The CDR3 has 14 amino acids.

This rearrangement joins TRBV29-1 to TRBJ1-3; D remains ambiguous. Germline V lookup: CDR1 SQVTM, CDR2 ANQGSEA. Trimming pared 6 bases from V and 8 bases from J, leaving 14 bases between. The CDR3 runs to 12 residues. The CDR3 is CSVRVVEDTIYF. The CDR3 nucleotides read TGCAGCGTGAGGGTCGTGGAGGACACCATATATTTT.

This chain uses TRBV6-1 with TRBJ2-1, with D perhaps matching TRBD1 (5 bases). This CDR3 contains 15 residues. Germline lookup yields CDR1 MNHNS and CDR2 SASEGT. Trimming shortened V by 7 bases and J by 4 bases, and 17 bases separated the two germline ends. The CDR3 sequence: CASINAQGWYNEQFF. CDR3 coding DNA: TGTGCCAGCATCAATGCGCAGGGTTGGTACAATGAGCAGTTCTTC.

The V and J genes are TRBV28 and TRBJ1-2; TRBD1 matches at 7 bases. This CDR3 region has 15 residues. With V trimmed by 3 bases and J by 10 bases, 14 bases remained unmatched. Per the germline V gene, CDR1 is MDHEN and CDR2 is SYDVKM. The CDR3 DNA reads as TGTGCCAGCAGTTTCCGAGGGACAGTATTTTCTGTCTACACCTTC. Translation gives CASSFRGTVFSVYTF.

J is TRBJ1-1 and V is TRBV4-2, with TRBD1 matching over 7 bases. V trimming: 2 bases; J trimming: 1 base; junction bases outside the gene matches: 7. The CDR3 length is 16 residues. Per the germline V gene, CDR1 is LGHNA and CDR2 is YNFKEQ. For the CDR3, the DNA is TGTGCCAGCAGCCAATGGGACTGGGACAGGAACACTGAAGCTTTCTTT. It encodes CASSQWDWDRNTEAFF.

CDR3 loop: CASSLEGVMNTEAFF. The CDR3 DNA sequence: TGCGCCAGCAGCTTGGAGGGGGTCATGAACACTGAAGCTTTCTTT. The rearrangement uses TRBV5-1 and TRBJ1-1, with D possibly TRBD1 on 6 matching bases. Germline CDR1 is SGHRS and CDR2 is YFSETQ. CDR3 length: 15 amino acids. Trimming took off 0 bases at V and 0 bases at J, with 9 bases between the two ends. The complete variable domain, with remaining parts taken from reference TRBV5-1 and TRBJ1-1, reads KAGVTQTPRYLIKTRGQQVTLSCSPISGHRSVSWYQQTPGQGLQFLFEYFSETQRNKGNFPGRFSGRQFSNSRSEMNVSTLELGDSALYLCASSLEGVMNTEAFFGQGTRLTVV.

This clone was detected only once. V is TRBV10-2 and J is TRBJ2-7; D uncertain. V dropped 1 base and J dropped 0 bases, with 13 bases sitting between them. CDR1 and CDR2 (germline): WSHSY, SAAADI. The CDR3 consists of 16 residues. CDR3 nucleotides: TGCGCCAGCAGTGAGTACCCCACGATCAGCTCCTACGAGCAGTACTTC. Translating gives CASSEYPTISSYEQYF.

Only a few counts were recorded for this clone. The chain employs TRBV30 and TRBJ1-3, with D uncertain. This CDR3 is 12 amino acids long. CDR1 is GTSNPN, CDR2 SVGIG, per germline (reference sequence). V lost 6 bases, J lost 4 bases, and 10 bases lay in between. This chain's CDR3 is CACAAGGNTIYF. The CDR3 nucleotides are TGTGCCTGTGCTGCAGGAGGAAACACCATATATTTT.

The chain carries TRBV14 and TRBJ2-7; TRBD2 matches 8 bases. The CDR3 runs 16 residues. With 2 bases clipped from V and 3 bases from J, the junction kept 9 bases outside the gene matches. Germline assignment: CDR1 SGHDN and CDR2 FVKESK. This CDR3 reads CASSQSGRDSDYEQYF. The CDR3 DNA reads as TGTGCCAGCAGCCAATCCGGGAGGGACTCCGACTACGAGCAGTACTTC.